Listed below are T cell receptor beta chains from one sample, sequenced in a study of OX40 agonist ivuxolimab in advanced cancers. Data came from immunoSEQ multiplex PCR; TCRdb stores just in-frame clones and leaves some out. Of about 62,000 clones listed, 92% are singletons. The sample consisted of CD4+ or CD8+ T cells sorted from blood, taken in a trial of the OX40 agonist ivuxolimab. Receptor source: an adult with an advanced solid tumor such as melanoma, head and neck, liver or kidney cancer. Both conserved end residues are part of each CDR3. Each record gives: D gene, J gene, clone size, V gene, CDR3 protein, CDR3 DNA. A D gene is named only where the DNA matches it firmly. Not every row has a clone size; where given, it reads once, few, many or a size class.

D: .; J: TRBJ2-5; size: .; V: TRBV6-5; CDR3: CASRSGWAQETQYF; DNA: TGTGCCAGCAGATCCGGGTGGGCCCAAGAGACCCAGTACTTC
D: .; J: TRBJ2-7; size: .; V: TRBV2; CDR3: CASAGSPYEQYF; DNA: TGTGCCAGCGCCGGCTCTCCCTACGAGCAGTACTTC
D: TRBD1; J: TRBJ1-5; size: .; V: TRBV7-2; CDR3: CASSRTGSPNQPQHF; DNA: TGTGCCAGCAGTCGGACAGGGTCGCCGAATCAGCCCCAGCATTTT
D: .; J: TRBJ2-7; size: .; V: TRBV5-1; CDR3: CASSWSRPMYEQYF; DNA: TGCGCCAGCAGCTGGTCCCGGCCCATGTACGAGCAGTACTTC
D: TRBD1; J: TRBJ1-6; size: .; V: TRBV5-1; CDR3: CASSLHGQGNSPLHF; DNA: TGCGCCAGCAGCTTGCACGGACAGGGGAATTCACCCCTCCACTTT
D: .; J: TRBJ2-5; size: few; V: TRBV10-2; CDR3: CASSEYSKKETQYF; DNA: TGCGCCAGCAGTGAGTACTCTAAAAAAGAGACCCAGTACTTC
D: .; J: TRBJ2-5; size: .; V: TRBV2; CDR3: CASTFSPTGRSETQYF; DNA: TGTGCCAGCACCTTCTCCCCTACGGGGAGGTCAGAGACCCAGTACTTC
D: .; J: TRBJ2-7; size: .; V: TRBV27; CDR3: CASSLLSRGPGYEQYF; DNA: TGTGCCAGCAGTTTATTGTCCCGGGGGCCAGGGTACGAGCAGTACTTC
D: TRBD1; J: TRBJ2-5; size: .; V: TRBV6-5; CDR3: CAGDRGETQYF; DNA: TGTGCCGGGGACAGGGGGGAGACCCAGTACTTC
D: .; J: TRBJ1-1; size: .; V: TRBV5-1; CDR3: CASRRDPGNTEAFF; DNA: TGCGCCAGCAGACGTGATCCGGGGAACACTGAAGCTTTCTTT
D: .; J: TRBJ2-3; size: once; V: TRBV13; CDR3: CASSRRAQGSTDTQYF; DNA: TGTGCCAGCAGCCGCCGCGCCCAGGGGAGCACAGATACGCAGTATTTT
D: TRBD2; J: TRBJ2-2; size: .; V: TRBV6-5; CDR3: CATKREGRTGELFF; DNA: TGTGCCACCAAGCGGGAGGGCCGCACCGGGGAGCTGTTTTTT
D: .; J: TRBJ1-2; size: .; V: TRBV11-2; CDR3: CASSAEIQGMGYTF; DNA: TGTGCCAGCAGCGCCGAGATACAGGGAATGGGCTACACCTTC
D: TRBD2; J: TRBJ2-1; size: .; V: TRBV5-4; CDR3: CASSLGGSSYNEQFF; DNA: TGTGCCAGCAGCTTGGGCGGGAGCTCCTACAATGAGCAGTTCTTC
D: .; J: TRBJ1-1; size: .; V: TRBV27; CDR3: CASRIPGAGRAFF; DNA: TGTGCCAGCAGGATACCAGGTGCGGGCAGGGCTTTCTTT
D: .; J: TRBJ2-7; size: once; V: TRBV30; CDR3: CAWSVRGTVSSEQYF; DNA: TGTGCCTGGAGTGTACGGGGGACAGTATCTTCCGAGCAGTACTTC
D: TRBD1; J: TRBJ1-5; size: .; V: TRBV15; CDR3: CATSREQGKGNQPQHF; DNA: TGTGCCACCAGCAGAGAACAGGGGAAGGGCAATCAGCCCCAGCATTTT
D: .; J: TRBJ1-1; size: .; V: TRBV7-2; CDR3: CASTRSGRGPLNTEAFF; DNA: TGTGCCAGCACCCGTAGTGGACGCGGGCCGCTGAACACTGAAGCTTTCTTT
D: .; J: TRBJ2-2; size: .; V: TRBV7-3; CDR3: CASSPRGTATGELFF; DNA: TGTGCCAGCAGCCCCCGAGGTACAGCCACCGGGGAGCTGTTTTTT
D: TRBD2; J: TRBJ2-7; size: .; V: TRBV6-1; CDR3: CASKSLAGVEQYF; DNA: TGTGCCAGCAAGAGCCTAGCGGGAGTCGAGCAGTACTTC
D: TRBD2; J: TRBJ2-7; size: .; V: TRBV6-1; CDR3: CASGEPSGRYEQYF; DNA: TGTGCCAGCGGGGAACCTAGCGGGAGGTACGAGCAGTACTTC
D: TRBD2; J: TRBJ2-1; size: .; V: TRBV30; CDR3: CAWRGVSGRVSYNEQFF; DNA: TGTGCCTGGAGGGGCGTTAGCGGGAGGGTCTCCTACAATGAGCAGTTCTTC
D: .; J: TRBJ1-2; size: .; V: TRBV7-2; CDR3: CASSLGWDSGYTF; DNA: TGTGCCAGCAGCTTAGGATGGGACTCTGGCTACACCTTC
D: .; J: TRBJ1-5; size: .; V: TRBV25-1; CDR3: CASSAATEWDQPQHF; DNA: TGTGCCAGCAGTGCGGCTACAGAGTGGGATCAGCCCCAGCATTTT
D: .; J: TRBJ2-7; size: .; V: TRBV7-9; CDR3: CASSIDRTLSDEQYF; DNA: TGTGCCAGCAGCATCGACAGGACCCTAAGTGACGAGCAGTACTTC
D: TRBD1; J: TRBJ2-2; size: .; V: TRBV18; CDR3: CASSPTGGADTGELFF; DNA: TGTGCCAGCTCACCAACAGGGGGCGCGGACACCGGGGAGCTGTTTTTT
D: .; J: TRBJ1-1; size: .; V: TRBV6-5; CDR3: CASSYSPVNTEAFF; DNA: TGTGCCAGCAGTTACTCGCCCGTGAACACTGAAGCTTTCTTT
D: .; J: TRBJ2-6; size: .; V: TRBV6-6; CDR3: CASGVGDGANVLTF; DNA: TGTGCCAGCGGGGTCGGGGACGGGGCCAACGTCCTGACTTTC
D: .; J: TRBJ1-2; size: .; V: TRBV5-1; CDR3: CASSLDGANYGYTF; DNA: TGCGCCAGCAGCTTGGACGGAGCTAACTATGGCTACACCTTC
D: .; J: TRBJ1-1; size: .; V: TRBV20-1; CDR3: CSRPENTEAFF; DNA: TGCAGTAGGCCCGAGAACACTGAAGCTTTCTTT
D: .; J: TRBJ1-1; size: .; V: TRBV30; CDR3: CAWSEQPNTEAFF; DNA: TGTGCCTGGAGTGAACAGCCCAACACTGAAGCTTTCTTT
D: .; J: TRBJ1-4; size: .; V: TRBV19; CDR3: CASSKGRNEKLFF; DNA: TGTGCCAGTAGTAAGGGGCGTAATGAAAAACTGTTTTTT
D: TRBD1; J: TRBJ2-7; size: once; V: TRBV6-5; CDR3: CASRPGQGFEQYF; DNA: TGTGCCAGCAGGCCGGGACAGGGTTTCGAGCAGTACTTC
D: .; J: TRBJ1-2; size: few; V: TRBV6-1; CDR3: CASSEEVGAVYGYTF; DNA: TGTGCCAGCAGTGAAGAGGTGGGGGCAGTCTATGGCTACACCTTC
D: TRBD2; J: TRBJ2-1; size: .; V: TRBV6-4; CDR3: CASSDVVLAGDEQFF; DNA: TGTGCCAGCAGTGATGTAGTCCTAGCGGGAGATGAGCAGTTCTTC
D: .; J: TRBJ1-1; size: once; V: TRBV19; CDR3: CASSMGGPNTEAFF; DNA: TGTGCCAGTAGTATGGGCGGACCGAACACTGAAGCTTTCTTT
D: .; J: TRBJ2-7; size: .; V: TRBV29-1; CDR3: CSVENHYEQYF; DNA: TGCAGCGTTGAAAATCACTACGAGCAGTACTTC